This passage covers 6 T cell receptor beta chains from one sample sequenced in a study of blood T cell repertoires in COVID-19. Here immunoSEQ multiplex PCR was the method, and the copy in TCRdb shows in-frame clones only, minus some. The sample gives fewer than 200,000 clones, approximately 90% of which show up once; roughly an eighth is in the top ten. The sequencing input was peripheral blood. The receptors were sampled from a woman aged 70-85 years with COVID-19, enrolled during active disease.

The V call is TRBV4-1, the J call TRBJ2-2; 8 bases agree with TRBD2. The CDR3 contains 17 residues. V gave up 3 bases and J gave up 8 bases; unmatched junction bases: 14. The germline V gene encodes CDR1 MGHRA and CDR2 YSYEKL. This CDR3 reads CASSQVLAAITFGELFF. CDR3 coding DNA: TGCGCCAGCAGCCAGGTACTAGCGGCAATAACTTTTGGGGAGCTGTTTTTT.

V usage is TRBV10-3 and J usage is TRBJ1-2, with 8 bases matching TRBD1. V trimming: 0 bases; J trimming: 4 bases; junction bases outside the gene matches: 10. CDR1 is ENHRY, CDR2 SYGVKD, per germline. This CDR3 is 17 amino acids long. The CDR3 loop is CAISESITGGYSYGYTF. The CDR3 region has the DNA TGTGCCATCAGTGAGTCAATCACAGGGGGGTATAGCTATGGCTACACCTTC.

The chain combines TRBV28 with TRBJ2-7; TRBD1 is a possible D gene (6 bases). This CDR3 contains 14 residues. V gave up 6 bases and J gave up 3 bases, with 15 bases separating them. CDR1 is MDHEN and CDR2 is SYDVKM in the germline V gene. DNA of the CDR3: TGTGCCAGCAGCCCCGGGACACTTATCTACGAGCAGTACTTC. Translation gives CASSPGTLIYEQYF.

The V and J genes are TRBV2 and TRBJ2-5, with D possibly matching TRBD1 (6 bases). Per germline, CDR1 SNHLY and CDR2 FYNNEI. This CDR3 has 13 residues. V lost 6 bases, J lost 9 bases, and 17 bases lay in between. The CDR3 sequence: CASRPGHPGAQYF. The CDR3 DNA reads as TGTGCCAGCAGACCGGGACACCCAGGGGCCCAGTACTTC. Together with reference TRBV2 and TRBJ2-5, the CDR3 gives the full variable domain: EPEVTQTPSHQVTQMGQEVILRCVPISNHLYFYWYRQILGQKVEFLVSFYNNEISEKSEIFDDQFSVERPDGSNFTLKIRSTKLEDSAMYFCASRPGHPGAQYFGPGTRLLVL.

This chain connects TRBV6-6 to TRBJ2-5, with 8 bases identical to TRBD2. With V trimmed by 3 bases and J by 3 bases, 3 bases remained unmatched. This CDR3 comprises 14 residues. In germline, CDR1 is MNHNY, CDR2 SVGAGI (reference sequence). The CDR3 region is CASSYRGGKETQYF. CDR3 nucleotides: TGTGCCAGCAGTTATCGGGGGGGTAAAGAGACCCAGTACTTC.

The chain is built from TRBV4-2 and TRBJ2-1, with 8 bases lining up with TRBD2. Germline V CDR1 and CDR2: LGHNA, YNFKEQ. V trimming: 0 bases; J trimming: 3 bases; junction bases outside the gene matches: 1. This CDR3 contains 15 residues. The CDR3: CASSQEAGGYNEQFF. As DNA, the CDR3 is TGTGCCAGCAGCCAAGAGGCGGGAGGCTACAATGAGCAGTTCTTC.